This TCR beta chain was documented in a study of a mutant IDH1 vaccine in newly diagnosed glioma. CDR3 length equals 18 residues. Trimming pared 5 bases from V and 0 bases from J, leaving 21 bases between. Germline lookup yields CDR1 KGHSH and CDR2 LQKENI. Time point indicated: week 47, end of study. A 20-mer mutant IDH1 peptide at 300 ug was injected subcutaneously with topical imiquimod. Sequenced by immunoSEQ multiplex PCR; TCRdb stores in-frame clones only, minus some. Here the sample spans over 75,000 clones, approximately 80% being singletons. Concerning this clone itself: Its specificity is not known.

The source material was PBMCs, sampled from a glioma patient whose treatment included an IDH1 peptide vaccine. The J gene is TRBJ2-3, the V gene TRBV18; no firm D call. The receptor was derived from a man aged 35-49 years with glioma. CDR3 sequence: CASSTQRPPAPSTDTQYF. The CDR3 nucleotides read TGTGCCAGCTCAACACAACGGCCCCCAGCCCCTAGCACAGATACGCAGTATTTT.